The T cell receptor beta chain described here comes from a study of regulatory T cells in long-lasting Graves disease. This clonotype has a handful of counts. No antigen is known for it. One base away lies a much larger clone, so this may be a sequencing read error. Study-level points and caveats: Examination was confined to peripheral blood, excluding thyroid tissue. Patients with persistent Graves' had lower TCR diversity than newly diagnosed patients.

The time point here: persistent/refractory GD, antithyroid drugs over 5 years with positive TRAb. Following extraction of RNA from PBMCs, that RNA was used to make the TCR library. In building TCR beta libraries, iRepertoire HTBI primers were used together with Arm-PCR of CDR3 regions. TCRdb reprocessed the multiplex PCR reads with MiXCR, giving one entry per CDR3 protein. The repertoire has 500,000 to 700,000 distinct CDR3 sequences, about 30% of them found once; the top ten carry roughly 40%. With 4 bases removed from V and 0 bases from J, the gap between germline ends came to 7 bases. The CDR3 totals 14 residues. The germline gives CDR1 LGHDT, CDR2 YNNKEL (reference sequence).

This receptor was identified in a female donor with Graves disease. The source was peripheral blood mononuclear cells (PBMCs), collected when the disease was refractory, from a patient treated with antithyroid drugs. This sequence joins TRBV3-1 and TRBJ1-5, with D tentatively TRBD1 (5 bases). Here the CDR3 reads CASSRDVSNQPQHF. CDR3 in DNA: TGTGCCAGCAGCCGGGACGTTAGCAATCAGCCCCAGCATTTT.